The rows below give T cell receptor beta chains drawn from one sample of a study of T-cell reconstitution after alpha-beta-depleted transplantation in children. Each CDR3 protein is one row after TCRdb ran MiXCR on the PCR reads. The sample has just over 950,000 distinct CDR3 sequences; roughly 29% are singletons. The sequencing here drew on PBMCs, mostly from graft donor cells, taken 360 days after TCRalphabeta/CD19-depleted stem cell transplant. These receptor sequences come from a boy less than two years old who had a stem cell transplant for SCID, so the T cells may come from the graft donor. Both conserved end residues are part of each CDR3.

j_gene: TRBJ1-1
len: 15
v_gene: TRBV5-1
CDR3aa: CASSLELMVNTEAFF

j_gene: TRBJ2-2
len: 13
v_gene: TRBV7-2
CDR3aa: CASSYNFDGELFF

j_gene: TRBJ2-4
len: 14
v_gene: TRBV11-1
CDR3aa: CASSLGPRGNIQYF

j_gene: TRBJ2-2
len: 15
v_gene: TRBV7-2
CDR3aa: CASSLETGRTGELFF

j_gene: TRBJ1-6
len: 14
v_gene: TRBV6-5
CDR3aa: CASNLGQGNSPLHF

j_gene: TRBJ2-2
len: 14
v_gene: TRBV29-1
CDR3aa: CSVGGGSYTGELFF

j_gene: TRBJ2-7
len: 13
v_gene: TRBV6-1
CDR3aa: CASRWGVKGEQYF

j_gene: TRBJ2-1
len: 11
v_gene: TRBV5-1
CDR3aa: CASSTRNEQFF

j_gene: TRBJ2-3
len: 13
v_gene: TRBV30
CDR3aa: CAWSRQGLHTQYF

j_gene: TRBJ2-7
len: 13
v_gene: TRBV5-5
CDR3aa: CASETWGRGEQYF

j_gene: TRBJ2-6
len: 20
v_gene: TRBV4-2
CDR3aa: CASSQDPWQGASSGANVLTF

j_gene: TRBJ2-7
len: 14
v_gene: TRBV15
CDR3aa: CATSRDGGVYEQYF

j_gene: TRBJ1-3
len: 16
v_gene: TRBV4-1
CDR3aa: CASSQVFGGGGNTIYF

j_gene: TRBJ2-2
len: 16
v_gene: TRBV3-1
CDR3aa: CASSQDSFSGVGELFF

j_gene: TRBJ2-1
len: 15
v_gene: TRBV3-1
CDR3aa: CASRPQGLSYNEQFF

j_gene: TRBJ2-5
len: 12
v_gene: TRBV20-1
CDR3aa: CSAPGTEETQYF

j_gene: TRBJ1-4
len: 14
v_gene: TRBV7-9
CDR3aa: CASSREGRPEKLFF

j_gene: TRBJ1-1
len: 15
v_gene: TRBV5-1
CDR3aa: CASSAGHSLGSEAFF

j_gene: TRBJ2-5
len: 12
v_gene: TRBV6-6
CDR3aa: CASSYREETQYF

j_gene: TRBJ1-1
len: 15
v_gene: TRBV5-1
CDR3aa: CASSLAGGRGTEAFF

j_gene: TRBJ1-1
len: 13
v_gene: TRBV20-1
CDR3aa: CSATTRMNTEAFF

j_gene: TRBJ2-1
len: 10
v_gene: TRBV2
CDR3aa: CATTYNEQFF

j_gene: TRBJ2-1
len: 14
v_gene: TRBV20-1
CDR3aa: CSAPKLTGAWEQFF

j_gene: TRBJ1-2
len: 13
v_gene: TRBV5-1
CDR3aa: CASSLAGNYGYTF

j_gene: TRBJ1-2
len: 15
v_gene: TRBV20-1
CDR3aa: CSARRQAVDNYGYTF

j_gene: TRBJ2-1
len: 16
v_gene: TRBV5-1
CDR3aa: CASSSTGGPPYNEQFF

j_gene: TRBJ1-5
len: 15
v_gene: TRBV28
CDR3aa: CASSSAERGDQPQHF

j_gene: TRBJ2-7
len: 9
v_gene: TRBV20-1
CDR3aa: CSAGTEQYF

j_gene: TRBJ2-1
len: 14
v_gene: TRBV7-2
CDR3aa: CASTYRVPYNEQFF

j_gene: TRBJ2-1
len: 17
v_gene: TRBV14
CDR3aa: CANSQVAASGSYNEQFF

j_gene: TRBJ2-3
len: 18
v_gene: TRBV6-2/TRBV6-3
CDR3aa: CASSYAPTSGGSTDTQYF

j_gene: TRBJ2-1
len: 15
v_gene: TRBV5-1
CDR3aa: CASSTGLAGNNEQFF

j_gene: TRBJ2-3
len: 13
v_gene: TRBV15
CDR3aa: CATSGVSTDTQYF

j_gene: TRBJ2-7
len: 14
v_gene: TRBV7-2
CDR3aa: CASSLGSVADEQYF

j_gene: TRBJ2-3
len: 15
v_gene: TRBV7-3
CDR3aa: CASSLTALAGATQYF

j_gene: TRBJ1-5
len: 13
v_gene: TRBV24-1
CDR3aa: CATSGWGHQPQHF

j_gene: TRBJ1-2
len: 14
v_gene: TRBV20-1
CDR3aa: CSAPPRTGRYGYTF

j_gene: TRBJ2-7
len: 14
v_gene: TRBV10-3
CDR3aa: CAIRPRDTSYEQYF

j_gene: TRBJ1-1
len: 14
v_gene: TRBV20-1
CDR3aa: CSARTGQPPSEAFF

j_gene: TRBJ2-4
len: 15
v_gene: TRBV4-2
CDR3aa: CASSQGDRTRTIQYF

j_gene: TRBJ1-4
len: 15
v_gene: TRBV4-1
CDR3aa: CASSPTGGPNEKLFF

j_gene: TRBJ2-7
len: 12
v_gene: TRBV28
CDR3aa: CASSLRAGKQYF

j_gene: TRBJ1-2
len: 16
v_gene: TRBV4-2
CDR3aa: CASSQVGQLANYGYTF

j_gene: TRBJ2-1
len: 16
v_gene: TRBV7-8
CDR3aa: CASSLTEGPGANEQFF

j_gene: TRBJ1-1
len: 15
v_gene: TRBV10-3
CDR3aa: CAISESGGTGNEAFF

j_gene: TRBJ1-3
len: 14
v_gene: TRBV10-3
CDR3aa: CAISVDQEGDTIYF

j_gene: TRBJ2-2
len: 16
v_gene: TRBV5-1
CDR3aa: CASGKDGLANTGELFF

j_gene: TRBJ1-1
len: 16
v_gene: TRBV7-2
CDR3aa: CASSPSGGPSNTEAFF

j_gene: TRBJ2-5
len: 15
v_gene: TRBV4-1
CDR3aa: CASSPGQALGETQYF

j_gene: TRBJ1-5
len: 13
v_gene: TRBV20-1
CDR3aa: CSARQVDNQPQHF

j_gene: TRBJ2-1
len: 12
v_gene: TRBV6-2/TRBV6-3
CDR3aa: CASSYPTYEQFF

j_gene: TRBJ1-5
len: 15
v_gene: TRBV5-4
CDR3aa: CASSPIPGSNQPQHF

j_gene: TRBJ1-1
len: 13
v_gene: TRBV12-3/TRBV12-4
CDR3aa: CASSLSGTTEAFF